This TCR beta chain was sequenced during a study of control samples from healthy donors and cancer patients. Measured with immunoSEQ multiplex PCR; TCRdb has only the in-frame clones, and not every one. The sample includes 150,000 or so clones, about 94% of them seen just once. Germline CDR1 and CDR2: LGHNT and FRNRAP. The CDR3 extends over 15 amino acids. Trimming took off 3 bases at V and 0 bases at J, with 9 bases between the two ends. The TCR was taken from a woman aged 40-49 years in good health. The sample comprised blood. The V call is TRBV12-5, the J call TRBJ1-3; D is uncertain. The CDR3 sequence is CASGFPQLSGNTIYF. As DNA, the CDR3 is TGTGCTAGTGGTTTCCCGCAGCTCTCTGGAAACACCATATATTTT.